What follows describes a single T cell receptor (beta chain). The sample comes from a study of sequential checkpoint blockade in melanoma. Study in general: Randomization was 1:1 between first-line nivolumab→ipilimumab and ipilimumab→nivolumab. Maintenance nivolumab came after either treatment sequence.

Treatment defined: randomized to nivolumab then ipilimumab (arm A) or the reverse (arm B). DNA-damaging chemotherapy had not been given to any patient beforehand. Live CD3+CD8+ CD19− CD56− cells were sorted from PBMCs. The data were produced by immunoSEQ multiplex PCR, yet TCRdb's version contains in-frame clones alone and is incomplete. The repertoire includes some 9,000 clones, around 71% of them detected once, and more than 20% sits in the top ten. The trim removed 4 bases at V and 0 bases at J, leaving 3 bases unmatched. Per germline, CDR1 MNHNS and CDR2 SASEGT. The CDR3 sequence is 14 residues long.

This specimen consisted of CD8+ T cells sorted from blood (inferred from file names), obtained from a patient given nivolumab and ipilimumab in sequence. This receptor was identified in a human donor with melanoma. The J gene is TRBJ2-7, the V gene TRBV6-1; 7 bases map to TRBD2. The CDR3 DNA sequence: TGTGCCAGCAGTGGCTGGGACTACTCCTACGAGCAGTACTTC. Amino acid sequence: CASSGWDYSYEQYF.